This entry lists 14 T cell receptor beta chains sequenced from one sample in a study of beta chain features in type 1 diabetes. Study results and limitations: All four CD4+ subsets of Type 1 diabetes patients contained TCRB CDR3s that were moderately but significantly shorter.

Sequenced material consisted of expressed TCRB transcripts (all of the isolated RNA was reverse transcribed). Sequencing was performed with immunoSEQ multiplex PCR; in TCRdb, only in-frame clones are kept and a portion is missing. The sample yields around 130,000 clones, 16% seen once. For these TCRs, the target antigens are not known. The sample taken for sequencing was central memory CD4+ T cells from blood. The receptors come from a man under 40 with type 1 diabetes.

This clone was observed a handful of times. Other DNA sequences in the sample encode the same CDR3. V is TRBV7-9 and J is TRBJ2-3; D might be TRBD2 (6 bases). Germline V gene lookup returns CDR1 SEHNR and CDR2 FQNEAQ (reference sequence). V gave up 4 bases and J gave up 2 bases, with 13 bases separating them. The CDR3 length is 15 residues. The CDR3 sequence: CASSSRGGDTDTQYF. The CDR3 DNA reads TGTGCCAGCAGCTCTAGGGGCGGGGACACAGATACGCAGTATTTT.

The table lists this clone with a few counts. The chain has TRBV2 and TRBJ2-4; D may be TRBD1 or TRBD2 (5 bases each). The CDR3 length is 14 residues. CDR1 and CDR2 from the germline V gene are SNHLY and FYNNEI. V was cut by 6 bases and J by 7 bases, with 16 bases left in between. CDR3 coding DNA: TGTGCCAGCAGCGGAGGCAGGGTAGATAACATTCAGTACTTC. Protein product: CASSGGRVDNIQYF.

The chain couples TRBV9 to TRBJ2-3, with D maybe TRBD2 (5 bases). Trimming shortened V by 3 bases and J by 5 bases, and 13 bases separated the two germline ends. The CDR3 runs to 14 residues. Germline CDR1 reads SGDLS; CDR2 reads YYNGEE. The CDR3 DNA follows: TGTGCCAGCAGCGCGGGGATAGAAGGAGATACGCAGTATTTT. It encodes CASSAGIEGDTQYF.

The V call is TRBV12-2, the J call TRBJ1-5. TRBV12-2 is recorded as a pseudogene. The CDR3 runs 17 residues. The CDR3 bases are TGTGCAAGTCGCTTTGGAGTAGACGAGATTAGCAATCAGCCCCAGCATTTT. It is translated as CASRFGVDEISNQPQHF.

A few counts support this clone. An end of the junction differs from the germline gene, which may be a read error. This sequence joins TRBV7-2 and TRBJ1-6; TRBD1 matches 8 bases. The CDR3 length is 17 residues. Germline CDR1 is SGHTA and CDR2 is FQGNSA. CDR3: CASSQLIGQGAGSPLHF. CDR3 DNA sequence: TGCGCCAGCAGCCAGCTAATCGGACAGGGTGCGGGTTCACCCCTCCACTTT.

By proportion, this clone is medium-sized. The chain carries TRBV21-1 and TRBJ1-2; the table's D call, TRBD1, was not checked against the DNA. TRBV21-1 constitutes a pseudogene. The CDR3 is 16 amino acids. In DNA form, the CDR3 reads TGTGCCAGCAGCACATTGGACAGGACAATTAACTATGGCTACACCTTC. Its protein is CASSTLDRTINYGYTF.

This clone was picked up a small number of times. This may come from a read error, since a much larger clone is one base off. This rearrangement joins TRBV7-2 to TRBJ2-5, with TRBD1 as a possible D gene (5 bases). This CDR3 is built from 16 residues. Germline V lookup: CDR1 SGHTA, CDR2 FQGNSA. V lost 6 bases and J 5 bases, leaving 22 bases between the germline ends. The DNA of the CDR3 is TGTGCCAGCAGGAAAGGGGCTTACCTACCTAGGGAGACCCAGTACTTC. It specifies CASRKGAYLPRETQYF.

The CDR3 loop is CASSLRSGGHTDTQYF. DNA for the CDR3: TGTGCCAGCAGCTTAAGGAGCGGGGGCCACACAGATACGCAGTATTTT. The gene calls are TRBV7-3 and TRBJ2-3, with 8 bases identical to TRBD2. The CDR3 sequence is 16 residues long. Trimming took 1 base from V and 2 from J; bases not matched to a gene: 5. Germline CDR1 is SGHTA and CDR2 is FQGTGA. The full variable domain, with the rest looked up from reference TRBV7-3 and TRBJ2-3, is GAGVSQTPSNKVTEKGKYVELRCDPISGHTALYWYRQSLGQGPEFLIYFQGTGAADDSGLPNDRFFAVRPEGSVSTLKIQRTERGDSAVYLCASSLRSGGHTDTQYFGPGTRLTVL.

The chain combines TRBV5-5 with TRBJ2-1; D remains ambiguous. Trimming cost V 4 bases and J 4 bases, with 3 bases left between them. The CDR3 length is 11 residues. The germline CDR1 and CDR2 sequences are SGHKS and YYEKEE (reference sequence). This CDR3 reads CASSDYNEQFF. The CDR3 DNA sequence: TGTGCCAGCAGCGATTACAATGAGCAGTTCTTC.

This chain joins TRBV5-8 and TRBJ2-5; D is uncertain. Germline-derived CDR1 and CDR2 are SGHTS and YDEGEE. Trimming cost V 1 base and J 5 bases, with 12 bases left between them. This CDR3 contains 14 residues. The CDR3 coding sequence is TGTGCCAGCAGCTTGCCTGTCGGTCTGGAGACCCAGTACTTC. Translated: CASSLPVGLETQYF.

This clone has just a few counts. V is TRBV2 and J is TRBJ1-2; D remains unclear. The V end was cut by 3 bases, the J end by 10 bases, with 9 bases between. The CDR3 spans 11 residues. Germline V gene lookup returns CDR1 SNHLY and CDR2 FYNNEI. The CDR3 spells CASSEIRAYTF. As DNA, the CDR3 is TGTGCCAGCAGTGAGATAAGGGCCTACACCTTC. The whole variable domain, remainder taken from reference TRBV2 and TRBJ1-2, is EPEVTQTPSHQVTQMGQEVILRCVPISNHLYFYWYRQILGQKVEFLVSFYNNEISEKSEIFDDQFSVERPDGSNFTLKIRSTKLEDSAMYFCASSEIRAYTFGSGTRLTVV.

The chain uses TRBV28 and TRBJ1-5; D is unresolved. Germline lookup yields CDR1 MDHEN and CDR2 SYDVKM. V dropped 2 bases and J dropped 11 bases, with 13 bases sitting between them. The CDR3 is 13 amino acids. Here the CDR3 DNA reads TGTGCCAGCAGTTTACCGGACTTTGGGACCCAGCATTTT. It codes for CASSLPDFGTQHF.

The chain uses TRBV28 and TRBJ2-5; perhaps TRBD1 as D (7 bases). The CDR3 extends over 17 amino acids. V lost 8 bases to trimming and J lost 5 bases, with 27 bases between them. CDR1 and CDR2 from the germline V gene are MDHEN and SYDVKM. In DNA form, the CDR3 reads TGTGCCAGCCAAGATGAAAACAGGGGACTCAGGGGGGAGACCCAGTACTTC. This gives the protein CASQDENRGLRGETQYF. Full variable domain (outside the CDR3, taken from reference TRBV28 and TRBJ2-5): DVKVTQSSRYLVKRTGEKVFLECVQDMDHENMFWYRQDPGLGLRLIYFSYDVKMKEKGDIPEGYSVSREKKERFSLILESASTNQTSMYLCASQDENRGLRGETQYFGPGTRLLVL.

This clone was observed a few times. Other nucleotide sequences from this sample produce the same CDR3. CDR3 coding DNA: TGTGCCAGCAGCCGGGACAGGGGGGAGACCCAGTACTTC. It encodes CASSRDRGETQYF. The chain carries TRBV7-2 and TRBJ2-5; 11 bases align to TRBD1. Per the germline V gene, CDR1 is SGHTA and CDR2 is FQGNSA. The junction had 1 base not matched to a gene; V was cut back by 5 bases and J by 5 bases. The CDR3 has 13 amino acids.